This T cell receptor beta chain originates from a study of Graves' ophthalmopathy and Graves' hyperthyroidism. Ophthalmopathy-affected donors exhibited moderate-to-severe activity, CAS ≥3, NOSPECS ≥4, and duration under 3 months. General study points: Ophthalmopathy progression cases were predicted by the model with 55% to 71% sensitivity and 72% to 80% specificity.

In regard to this clonotype: Its antigen is still unknown. It may be a read error: a sequence one base away is much more abundant.

For repertoire sequencing, the TCR beta CDR3 regions were amplified from RNA transcripts. The authors performed first-round RT-PCR with HTBI primers and then a second-round multiplex PCR. In TCRdb, the multiplex PCR reads were re-called with MiXCR into one record per CDR3 protein. The sample shows about 640,000 distinct CDR3 sequences, about 40% of them seen only once. This CDR3 has 14 residues. CDR1 is SGHDN, CDR2 FVKESK, per germline. Trimming took off 0 bases at V and 8 bases at J, with 13 bases between the two ends. Input material: peripheral blood. This TCR was sampled from an adult man with Graves' ophthalmopathy. This sequence joins TRBV14 and TRBJ1-2, with D hard to call. The CDR3 here is CASSQDLSGSGYTF. CDR3 in DNA: TGTGCCAGCAGCCAAGACTTATCGGGAAGCGGCTACACCTTC.